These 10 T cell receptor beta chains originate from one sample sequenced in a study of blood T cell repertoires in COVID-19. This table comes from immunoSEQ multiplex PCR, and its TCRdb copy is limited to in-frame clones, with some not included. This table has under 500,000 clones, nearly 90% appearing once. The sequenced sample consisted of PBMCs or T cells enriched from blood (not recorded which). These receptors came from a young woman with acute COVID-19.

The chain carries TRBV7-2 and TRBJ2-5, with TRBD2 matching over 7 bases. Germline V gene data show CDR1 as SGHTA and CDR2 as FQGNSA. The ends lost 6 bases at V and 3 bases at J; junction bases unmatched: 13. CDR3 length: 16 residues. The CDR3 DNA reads TGTGCCAGCAGTTCCTGGGCAGGGAGGGAAGAAGAGACCCAGTACTTC. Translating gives CASSSWAGREEETQYF. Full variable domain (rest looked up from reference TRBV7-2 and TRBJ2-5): GAGVSQSPSNKVTEKGKDVELRCDPISGHTALYWYRQSLGQGLEFLIYFQGNSAPDKSGLPSDRFSAERTGGSVSTLTIQRTQQEDSAVYLCASSSWAGREEETQYFGPGTRLLVL.

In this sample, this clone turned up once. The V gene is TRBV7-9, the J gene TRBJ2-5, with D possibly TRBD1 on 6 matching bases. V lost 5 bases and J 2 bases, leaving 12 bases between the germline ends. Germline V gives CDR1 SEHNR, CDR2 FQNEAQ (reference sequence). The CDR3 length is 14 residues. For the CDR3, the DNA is TGTGCCAGCAGCCCACGGACAGATCAAGAGACCCAGTACTTC. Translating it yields CASSPRTDQETQYF.

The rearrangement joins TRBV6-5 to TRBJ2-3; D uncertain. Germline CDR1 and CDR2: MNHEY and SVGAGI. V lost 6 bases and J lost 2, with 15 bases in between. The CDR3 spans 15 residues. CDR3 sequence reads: CASRTNGPHTDTQYF. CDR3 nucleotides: TGTGCCAGCAGAACAAATGGCCCTCACACAGATACGCAGTATTTT.

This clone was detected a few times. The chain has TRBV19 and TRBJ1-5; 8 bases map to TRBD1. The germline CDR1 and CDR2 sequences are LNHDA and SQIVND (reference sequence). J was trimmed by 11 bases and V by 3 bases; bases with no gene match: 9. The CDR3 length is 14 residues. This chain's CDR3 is CASSMGQAFGAQHF. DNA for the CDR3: TGTGCCAGTAGTATGGGACAGGCCTTCGGGGCCCAGCATTTT.

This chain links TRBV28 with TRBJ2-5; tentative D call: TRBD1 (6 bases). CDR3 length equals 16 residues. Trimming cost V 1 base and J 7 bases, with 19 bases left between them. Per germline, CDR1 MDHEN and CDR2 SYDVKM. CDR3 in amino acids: CASSLSLGTGSGTQYF. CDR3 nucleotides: TGTGCCAGCAGTTTATCACTTGGAACAGGGTCCGGGACCCAGTACTTC.

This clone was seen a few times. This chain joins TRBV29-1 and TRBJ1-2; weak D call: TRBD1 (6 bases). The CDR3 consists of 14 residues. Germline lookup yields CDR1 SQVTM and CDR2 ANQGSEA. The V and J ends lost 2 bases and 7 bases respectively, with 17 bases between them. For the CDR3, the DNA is TGCAGCGTTGAATGGGGGGGCGGTCGAGTTGGCTACACCTTC. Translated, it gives CSVEWGGGRVGYTF.

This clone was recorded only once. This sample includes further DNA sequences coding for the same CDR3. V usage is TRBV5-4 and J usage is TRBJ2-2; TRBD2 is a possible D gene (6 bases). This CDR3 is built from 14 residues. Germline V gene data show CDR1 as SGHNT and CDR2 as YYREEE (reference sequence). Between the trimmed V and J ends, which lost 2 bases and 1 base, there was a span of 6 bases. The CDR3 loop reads CASSLAGNTGELFF. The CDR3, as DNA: TGTGCCAGCAGCTTAGCGGGGAACACCGGGGAGCTGTTTTTT.

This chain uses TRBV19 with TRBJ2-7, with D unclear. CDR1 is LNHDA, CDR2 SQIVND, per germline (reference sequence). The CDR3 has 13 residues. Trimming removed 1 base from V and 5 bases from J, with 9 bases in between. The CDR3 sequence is CASSIVLENEQYF. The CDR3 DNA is TGTGCCAGTAGTATAGTTCTGGAGAACGAGCAGTACTTC.

In nucleotides, the CDR3 is TGTGCCAGCAGCCAAGATCCCCACAGGACTAGCGGGGGGACCGGGGAGCTGTTTTTT. Translation gives CASSQDPHRTSGGTGELFF. This chain uses TRBV4-2 with TRBJ2-2; 14 nucleotides line up with TRBD2. This CDR3 comprises 19 residues. V dropped 0 bases and J dropped 5; count of bases not matched to a gene: 8. The germline V gene encodes CDR1 LGHNA and CDR2 YNFKEQ.

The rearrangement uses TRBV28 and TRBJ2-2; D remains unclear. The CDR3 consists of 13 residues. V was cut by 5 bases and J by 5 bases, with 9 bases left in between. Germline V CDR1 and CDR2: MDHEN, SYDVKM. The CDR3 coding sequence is TGTGCCAGCAGTCAGACAATGACCGGGGAGCTGTTTTTT. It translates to CASSQTMTGELFF.